This T cell receptor (beta chain) was obtained from a study of blood T cell repertoires in COVID-19. Overall study: The United States, Italy and Spain were the sources of the acute and convalescent COVID-19 samples. T cells, B-cell-depleted T cells, or PBMCs provided the cDNA or gDNA that served as material.

Authors' methods: Estimates of nucleated cell counts were drawn from the amplification of reference gene primers. Using immunoSEQ multiplex PCR, the repertoire was profiled, and TCRdb retains in-frame clones only, with some absent. The D gene and trimming were derived from the DNA, and the V and J assignments and clone size from that table. The sample shows about 240,000 clones, about four fifths of them seen only once. Germline trimming cut 1 base from V and 7 bases from J; bases unmatched to any gene: 2. Germline values: CDR1 SGHAT, CDR2 FQNNGV. CDR3 size: 15 residues. This clone was counted a single time.

The clonotype comes from a man between 25 and 39 years old who had recovered from COVID-19. V usage is TRBV11-2 and J usage is TRBJ1-6, with 9 bases fitting TRBD1. The sequenced material came from peripheral blood. The CDR3, as DNA: TGTGCCAGCAGCTTAGCCACAGGGGGCAATTCACCCCTCCACTTT. Its protein is CASSLATGGNSPLHF.